The 22 T cell receptor beta chains in this list originate from one sample, sequenced in a study of cytomegalovirus exposure and HLA in healthy donors (dated by TCRdb to the late 2010s). The receptor library was made with the immunoSEQ multiplex PCR assay. For the multiplex PCR, a mixture combining 60 forward primers for TCR Vbeta segments and 13 reverse primers for TCR Jbeta segments was used. Sourced from immuneACCESS, this table was stored by TCRdb with only in-frame sequences that have V and J called. A share of the clones is absent; for the studies checked, an unresolved V gene accounts for under half, and the remainder has no known explanation. Recorded for this sample are some 190,000 clones; 65% to 85% of them occurred a single time. The top ten clones comprise about 1.4% of the sample. Sequences were obtained from PBMCs. The receptor source for this set is a girl aged 5 to 17 in good health and CMV-seropositive.

The J gene is TRBJ1-2, the V gene TRBV29-1; D unclear. Germline V CDR1 and CDR2: SQVTM, ANQGSEA. The CDR3 runs 14 residues. V was trimmed by 5 bases and J by 2 bases, leaving 15 bases between them. The DNA for the CDR3 is TGCAGCGTTCTTGACCCACAGTCGAACTATGGCTACACCTTC. Amino acids: CSVLDPQSNYGYTF. The full variable domain, with the rest looked up from reference TRBV29-1 and TRBJ1-2, is SAVISQKPSRDICQRGTSLTIQCQVDSQVTMMFWYRQQPGQSLTLIATANQGSEATYESGFVIDKFPISRPNLTFSTLTVSNMSPEDSSIYLCSVLDPQSNYGYTFGSGTRLTVV.

This sequence joins TRBV18 and TRBJ2-3; 10 positions match TRBD2. CDR3 size: 15 residues. V gave up 3 bases and J gave up 5 bases; unmatched junction bases: 5. Germline-derived CDR1 and CDR2 are KGHSH and LQKENI. The CDR3 is CASSPLAGAVDTQYF. The CDR3 coding sequence is TGTGCCAGCTCACCTCTAGCGGGAGCGGTAGATACGCAGTATTTT.

This chain connects TRBV30 to TRBJ1-3; D remains unclear. The V and J ends lost 1 base and 4 bases respectively, with 11 bases between them. This CDR3 is 14 amino acids long. CDR1 and CDR2 (germline): GTSNPN, SVGIG (reference sequence). The CDR3 nucleotides read TGTGCCTGGAGTGCCCCCGCCAGGGGAAACACCATATATTTT. This gives the protein CAWSAPARGNTIYF.

V gene TRBV2 combines with J gene TRBJ2-5, with D possibly being TRBD1 (5 bases). Matching the DNA end better, TRBJ2-7 makes the J call doubtful. CDR1 and CDR2 from the germline V gene are SNHLY and FYNNEI. The CDR3 contains 17 residues. The CDR3 loop is CASRPNPSGAIEDEQYF. The DNA for the CDR3 is TGTGCCAGCAGGCCGAACCCAAGTGGGGCAATCGAAGACGAGCAGTACTTC.

DNA of the CDR3: TGCGCCAGCAGCGATCTCAGCTCTGGGGCCAACGTCCTGACTTTC. This gives the protein CASSDLSSGANVLTF. This sequence joins TRBV5-1 and TRBJ2-6; D is uncertain. Germline CDR1 is SGHRS and CDR2 is YFSETQ. This CDR3 region has 15 residues. The V and J ends lost 4 bases and 0 bases respectively, with 8 bases between them.

CDR3 loop: CATSREGQGANTEAFF. The DNA for the CDR3 is TGTGCCACCAGCAGAGAAGGTCAGGGGGCTAACACTGAAGCTTTCTTT. The genes are TRBV15 and TRBJ1-1, with 8 bases identical to TRBD1. The CDR3 runs 16 residues. Germline assignment: CDR1 LNHNV and CDR2 YYDKDF (reference sequence). V shed 0 bases, J shed 2 bases, and the junction held 5 bases outside the gene matches.

J is TRBJ2-3 and V is TRBV11-2; no reliable D call. Trimming left V 3 bases short and J 2 bases short, with 12 bases between. CDR1 is SGHAT, CDR2 FQNNGV, per germline. This CDR3 is built from 15 residues. The CDR3 DNA reads TGTGCCAGCAGCTTGGTCCCCAGGTTCACAGATACGCAGTATTTT. Translation gives CASSLVPRFTDTQYF.

V is TRBV5-6 and J is TRBJ1-2; D remains unclear. Trimming cost V 0 bases and J 2 bases, with 5 bases left between them. Germline V gene lookup returns CDR1 SGHDT and CDR2 YYEEEE. The CDR3 has 13 residues. CDR3 in amino acids: CASSLGRNYGYTF. The CDR3 DNA sequence: TGTGCCAGCAGCTTGGGCAGGAACTATGGCTACACCTTC. Looking up the rest from reference TRBV5-6 and TRBJ1-2 gives the full variable domain: DAGVTQSPTHLIKTRGQQVTLRCSPKSGHDTVSWYQQALGQGPQFIFQYYEEEERQRGNFPDRFSGHQFPNYSSELNVNALLLGDSALYLCASSLGRNYGYTFGSGTRLTVV.

The chain has TRBV5-1 and TRBJ2-7; perhaps TRBD2 as D (6 bases). Germline V gene data show CDR1 as SGHRS and CDR2 as YFSETQ. Trimming left V 2 bases short and J 4 bases short, with 28 bases between. There are 19 residues in the CDR3. The CDR3 loop is CASSLSPPEWGVPLYEQYF. The DNA of the CDR3 is TGCGCCAGCAGCTTATCCCCCCCCGAATGGGGGGTACCCCTTTACGAGCAGTACTTC.

J is TRBJ1-2 and V is TRBV27, with 9 bases matching TRBD1. The CDR3 consists of 15 residues. V shed 5 bases and J 1 base; nucleotides not matched to a gene: 5. CDR1 and CDR2 from the germline V gene are MNHEY and SMNVEV (reference sequence). CDR3 bases: TGTGCCAGCAGTCATAGACAGGGGGTTAACTATGGCTACACCTTC. Translation gives CASSHRQGVNYGYTF.

This chain connects TRBV7-9 to TRBJ2-7, with 9 bases matching TRBD2. Germline loops: CDR1 SEHNR, CDR2 FQNEAQ (reference sequence). V lost 5 bases to trimming and J lost 5 bases; unmatched junction nucleotides: 7. CDR3 length: 14 amino acids. The CDR3 spells CASSLAGGGNEQYF. CDR3 in DNA: TGTGCCAGCAGCCTCGCGGGGGGGGGCAACGAGCAGTACTTC.

Details on this clone: The identical CDR3 is also encoded by other nucleotide sequences in the sample. The V and J genes are TRBV5-1 and TRBJ1-1; 10 bases are shared with TRBD1. The CDR3 runs to 13 residues. V dropped 4 bases and J dropped 5; count of bases not matched to a gene: 2. The germline gives CDR1 SGHRS, CDR2 YFSETQ. The CDR3 loop reads CASSPGQGTEAFF. The CDR3, as DNA: TGCGCCAGCAGCCCGGGACAGGGGACTGAAGCTTTCTTT.

This clone was observed a handful of times. The chain is built from TRBV7-6 and TRBJ2-2; a possible D gene is TRBD1 (6 bases). The length of the CDR3 is 13 residues. Germline V gene sequence: CDR1 SGHVS, CDR2 FNYEAQ. Trimming shortened V by 3 bases and J by 6 bases, and 8 bases separated the two germline ends. In DNA, the CDR3 is TGTGCCAGCAGCTTTACAGGGTCCGGGGAGCTGTTTTTT. Protein sequence: CASSFTGSGELFF.

The sample holds one count of this clone. The chain couples TRBV10-3 to TRBJ1-2; 7 bases fit TRBD1. Germline V lookup: CDR1 ENHRY, CDR2 SYGVKD. The CDR3 runs 13 residues. J gave up 8 bases and V 7 bases, and 10 bases lay outside the gene matches. As DNA, the CDR3 is TGTGCCATCACCTTTGACAGGGTTAGCGGCTACACCTTC. Its protein is CAITFDRVSGYTF.

The V gene is TRBV27, the J gene TRBJ1-5, with 8 nucleotides matching TRBD1. CDR3 size: 15 residues. The V segment lost 5 bases and the J segment 1 base; nucleotides outside the gene matches: 4. Germline CDR1 reads MNHEY; CDR2 reads SMNVEV (reference sequence). The CDR3 DNA follows: TGTGCCAGCAGTCTCGACAGGGGAAGCAATCAGCCCCAGCATTTT. Protein: CASSLDRGSNQPQHF.

V gene TRBV2 combines with J gene TRBJ2-1; possibly TRBD2 for D (6 bases). The germline V gene encodes CDR1 SNHLY and CDR2 FYNNEI. V lost 6 bases and J lost 6, with 9 bases in between. The CDR3 spans 12 residues. The CDR3 loop reads CASRDYFNEQFF. CDR3 nucleotides: TGTGCCAGCAGGGACTACTTCAATGAGCAGTTCTTC.

The V and J genes are TRBV27 and TRBJ1-3, with D possibly being TRBD1 (6 bases). The V gene lost 5 bases and the J gene lost 4 bases, with 15 bases spanning the gap. Germline CDR1 is MNHEY and CDR2 is SMNVEV (reference sequence). This CDR3 is built from 15 residues. Here the CDR3 DNA reads TGTGCCAGCAGTCTCACAGGGAATTTCGGAAACACCATATATTTT. It codes for CASSLTGNFGNTIYF.

The CDR3 loop is CASSPAQGAGGNTIYF. In DNA form, the CDR3 reads TGTGCCAGCTCACCTGCACAGGGGGCTGGTGGAAACACCATATATTTT. V usage is TRBV18 and J usage is TRBJ1-3, with 9 bases that match TRBD1. Trimming removed 3 bases from V and 3 bases from J; junction bases left unmatched: 6. The germline V gene has CDR1 KGHSH and CDR2 LQKENI. The CDR3 is 16 amino acids.

V and J are TRBV6-4 and TRBJ2-2; TRBD1 matches 7 bases. Germline CDR1 and CDR2: MRHNA and SNTAGT. The J segment lost 6 bases and the V segment lost 8 bases, leaving 3 bases of the junction unmatched. This CDR3 comprises 12 residues. CDR3 residues: CASGTGAGELFF. CDR3 DNA sequence: TGTGCCAGCGGCACAGGGGCCGGGGAGCTGTTTTTT.

This clone appeared a few times. The chain links TRBV7-2 to TRBJ1-3, with D tentatively TRBD1 (5 bases). V lost 1 base, J lost 0 bases, and 7 bases lay in between. This CDR3 contains 15 residues. CDR1 and CDR2 (germline): SGHTA, FQGNSA. The CDR3 DNA sequence: TGTGCCAGCAGCTTAGTTGGACACTCTGGAAACACCATATATTTT. This encodes CASSLVGHSGNTIYF.

The J gene is TRBJ2-7, the V gene TRBV7-9; TRBD2 is a possible D gene (7 bases). Trimming shortened V by 1 base and J by 2 bases, and 12 bases separated the two germline ends. From germline, CDR1 is SEHNR and CDR2 FQNEAQ (reference sequence). The CDR3 is 15 residues long. The CDR3 DNA sequence: TGTGCCAGCAGCTTAGAGGGGGGGCATCCCTACGAGCAGTACTTC. Protein: CASSLEGGHPYEQYF.

In its sample, this clone was seen a few times. The gene calls are TRBV9 and TRBJ2-1; D is perhaps TRBD1 (6 bases). The CDR3 consists of 18 residues. CDR1 is SGDLS, CDR2 YYNGEE, per germline. Trimming removed 0 bases at V and 9 bases at J, with 25 bases between. This CDR3 is CASSVGLGGPKLIREQFF. In nucleotides, the CDR3 is TGTGCCAGCAGCGTAGGGTTAGGGGGACCAAAACTGATTCGTGAGCAGTTCTTC.